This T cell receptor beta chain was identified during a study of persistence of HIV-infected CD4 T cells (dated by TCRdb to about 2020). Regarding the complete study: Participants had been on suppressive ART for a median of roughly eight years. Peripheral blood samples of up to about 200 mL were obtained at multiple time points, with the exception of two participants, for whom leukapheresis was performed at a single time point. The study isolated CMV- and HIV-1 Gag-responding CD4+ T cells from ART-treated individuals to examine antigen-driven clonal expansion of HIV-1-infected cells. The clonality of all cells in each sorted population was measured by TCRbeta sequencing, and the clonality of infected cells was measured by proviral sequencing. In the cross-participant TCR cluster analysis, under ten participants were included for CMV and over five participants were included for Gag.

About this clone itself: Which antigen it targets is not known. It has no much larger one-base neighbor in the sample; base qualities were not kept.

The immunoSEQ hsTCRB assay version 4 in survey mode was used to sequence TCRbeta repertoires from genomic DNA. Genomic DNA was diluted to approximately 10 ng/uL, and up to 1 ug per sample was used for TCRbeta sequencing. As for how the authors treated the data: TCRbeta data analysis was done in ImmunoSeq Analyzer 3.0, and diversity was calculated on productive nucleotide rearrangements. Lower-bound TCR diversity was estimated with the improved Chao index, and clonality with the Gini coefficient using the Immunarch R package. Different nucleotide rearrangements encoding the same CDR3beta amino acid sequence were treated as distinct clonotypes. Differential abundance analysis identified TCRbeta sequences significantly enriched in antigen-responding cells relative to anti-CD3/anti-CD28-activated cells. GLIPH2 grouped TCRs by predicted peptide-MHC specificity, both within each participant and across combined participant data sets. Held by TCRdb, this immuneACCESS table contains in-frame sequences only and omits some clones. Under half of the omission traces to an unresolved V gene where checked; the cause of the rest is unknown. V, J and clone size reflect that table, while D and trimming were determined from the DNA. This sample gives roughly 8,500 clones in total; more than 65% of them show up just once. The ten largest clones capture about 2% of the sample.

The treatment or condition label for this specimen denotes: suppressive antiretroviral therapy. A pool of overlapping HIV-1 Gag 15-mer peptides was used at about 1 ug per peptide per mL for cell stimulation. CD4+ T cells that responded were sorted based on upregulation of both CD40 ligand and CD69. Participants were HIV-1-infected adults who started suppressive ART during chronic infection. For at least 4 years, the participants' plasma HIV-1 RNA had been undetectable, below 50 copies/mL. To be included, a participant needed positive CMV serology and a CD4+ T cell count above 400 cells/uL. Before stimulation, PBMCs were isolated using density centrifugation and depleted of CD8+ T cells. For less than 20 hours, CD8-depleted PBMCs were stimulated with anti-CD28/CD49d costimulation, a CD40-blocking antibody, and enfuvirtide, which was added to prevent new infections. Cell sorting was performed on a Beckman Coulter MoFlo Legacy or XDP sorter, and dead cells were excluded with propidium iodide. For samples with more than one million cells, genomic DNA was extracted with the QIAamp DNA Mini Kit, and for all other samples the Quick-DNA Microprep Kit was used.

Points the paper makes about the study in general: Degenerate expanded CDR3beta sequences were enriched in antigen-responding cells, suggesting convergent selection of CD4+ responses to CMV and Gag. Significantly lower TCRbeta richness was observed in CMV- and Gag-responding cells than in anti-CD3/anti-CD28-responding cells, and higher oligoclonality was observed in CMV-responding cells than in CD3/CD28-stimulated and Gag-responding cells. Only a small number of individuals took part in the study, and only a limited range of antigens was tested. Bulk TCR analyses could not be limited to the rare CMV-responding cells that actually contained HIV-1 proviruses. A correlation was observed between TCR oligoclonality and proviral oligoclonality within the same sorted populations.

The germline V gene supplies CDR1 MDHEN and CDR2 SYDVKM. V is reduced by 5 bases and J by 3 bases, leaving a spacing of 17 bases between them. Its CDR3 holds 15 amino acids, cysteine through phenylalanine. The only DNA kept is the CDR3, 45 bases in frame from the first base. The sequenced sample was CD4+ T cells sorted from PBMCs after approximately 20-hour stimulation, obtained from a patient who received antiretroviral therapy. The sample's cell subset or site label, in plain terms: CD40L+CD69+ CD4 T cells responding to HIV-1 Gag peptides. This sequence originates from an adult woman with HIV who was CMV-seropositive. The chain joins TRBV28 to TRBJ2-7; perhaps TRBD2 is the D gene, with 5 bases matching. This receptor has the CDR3 CASSRGLPPGYEQYF. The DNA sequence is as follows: TGTGCCAGCAGTCGCGGACTTCCCCCGGGCTACGAGCAGTACTTC.